Sequencing of this T cell receptor (beta chain) was carried out in a study of blood T cells in healthy people across ages. Primers used in a second PCR of roughly 7 to 12 cycles were a sample-barcoded 5' primer and a J-beta primer mix. Using its own MiXCR run on the 5' RACE reads, TCRdb lists one record per CDR3 protein. The sample records approximately 690,000 distinct CDR3 sequences, approximately 50% being singletons. V was clipped by 6 bases and J by 8 bases; unmatched bases: 7. CDR3 length equals 13 residues. Per germline, CDR1 MNHEY and CDR2 SMNVEV (reference sequence). The receptor comes from a man in his sixties in good health. Sequenced: blood. This rearrangement joins TRBV27 to TRBJ1-2; 9 bases line up with TRBD1. The CDR3 DNA sequence: TGTGCCAGCAGAGGAGGGACAGGGCTGGGCTACACCTTC. It is translated as CASRGGTGLGYTF.